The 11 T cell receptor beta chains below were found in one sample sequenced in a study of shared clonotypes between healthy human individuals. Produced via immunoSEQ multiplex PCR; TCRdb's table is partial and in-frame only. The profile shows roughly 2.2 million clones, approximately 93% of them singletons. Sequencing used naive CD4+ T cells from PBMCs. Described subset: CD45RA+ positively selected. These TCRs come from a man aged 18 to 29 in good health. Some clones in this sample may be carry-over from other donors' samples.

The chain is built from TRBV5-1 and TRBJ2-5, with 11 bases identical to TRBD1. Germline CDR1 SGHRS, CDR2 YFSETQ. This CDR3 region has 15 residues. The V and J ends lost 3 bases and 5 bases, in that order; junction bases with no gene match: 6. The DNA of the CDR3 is TGCGCCAGCAGCTCACGGACAGGGGGCGGTGAGACCCAGTACTTC. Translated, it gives CASSSRTGGGETQYF.

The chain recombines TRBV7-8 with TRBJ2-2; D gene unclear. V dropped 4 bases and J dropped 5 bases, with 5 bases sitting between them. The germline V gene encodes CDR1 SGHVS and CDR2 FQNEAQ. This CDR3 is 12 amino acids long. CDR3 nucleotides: TGTGCCAGCAGCTATTTAACCGGGGAGCTGTTTTTT. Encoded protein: CASSYLTGELFF.

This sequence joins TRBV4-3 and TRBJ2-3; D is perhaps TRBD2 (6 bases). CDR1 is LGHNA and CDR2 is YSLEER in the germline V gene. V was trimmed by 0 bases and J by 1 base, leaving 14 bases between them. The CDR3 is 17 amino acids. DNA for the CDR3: TGCGCCAGCAGCCAAGATGGAGGGCGGGGTCGCACAGATACGCAGTATTTT. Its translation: CASSQDGGRGRTDTQYF.

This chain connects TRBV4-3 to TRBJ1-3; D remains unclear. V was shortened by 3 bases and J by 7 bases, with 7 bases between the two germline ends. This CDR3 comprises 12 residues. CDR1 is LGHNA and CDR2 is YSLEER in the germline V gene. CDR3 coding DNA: TGCGCCAGCAGCCACGGACTGAACACCATATATTTT. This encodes CASSHGLNTIYF.

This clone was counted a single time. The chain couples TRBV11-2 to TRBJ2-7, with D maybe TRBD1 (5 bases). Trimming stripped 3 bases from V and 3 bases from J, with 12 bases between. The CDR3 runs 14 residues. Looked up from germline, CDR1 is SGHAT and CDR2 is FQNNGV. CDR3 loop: CASSFRQGFYEQYF. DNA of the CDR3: TGTGCCAGCAGCTTCCGGCAGGGATTCTACGAGCAGTACTTC.

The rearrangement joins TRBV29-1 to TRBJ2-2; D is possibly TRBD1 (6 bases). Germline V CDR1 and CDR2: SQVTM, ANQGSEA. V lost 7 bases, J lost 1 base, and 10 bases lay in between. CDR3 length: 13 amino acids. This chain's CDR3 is CSARTENTGELFF. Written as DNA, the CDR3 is TGCAGCGCTAGGACAGAGAACACCGGGGAGCTGTTTTTT.

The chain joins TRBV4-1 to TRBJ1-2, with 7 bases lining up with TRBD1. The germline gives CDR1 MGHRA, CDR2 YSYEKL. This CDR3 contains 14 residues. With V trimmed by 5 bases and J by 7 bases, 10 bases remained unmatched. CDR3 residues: CASSFGRGQIGYTF. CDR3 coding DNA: TGCGCCAGCAGCTTTGGGAGGGGGCAGATTGGCTACACCTTC.

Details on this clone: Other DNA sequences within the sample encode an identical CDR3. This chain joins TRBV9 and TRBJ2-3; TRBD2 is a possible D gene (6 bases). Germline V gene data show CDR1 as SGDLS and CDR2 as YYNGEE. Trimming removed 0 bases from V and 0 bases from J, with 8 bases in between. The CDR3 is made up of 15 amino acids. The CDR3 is CASSVVGTSTDTQYF. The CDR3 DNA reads TGTGCCAGCAGCGTAGTCGGGACTAGCACAGATACGCAGTATTTT.

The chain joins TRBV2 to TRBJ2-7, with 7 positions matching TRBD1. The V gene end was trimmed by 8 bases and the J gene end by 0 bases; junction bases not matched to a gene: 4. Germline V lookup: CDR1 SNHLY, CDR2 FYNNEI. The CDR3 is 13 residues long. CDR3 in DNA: TGTGCCAGCGTCCGGGACAGCTCCTACGAGCAGTACTTC. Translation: CASVRDSSYEQYF.

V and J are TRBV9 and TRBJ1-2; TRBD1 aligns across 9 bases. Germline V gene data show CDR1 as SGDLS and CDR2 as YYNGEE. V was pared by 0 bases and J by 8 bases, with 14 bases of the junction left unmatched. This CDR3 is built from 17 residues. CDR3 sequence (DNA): TGTGCCAGCAGCGTAGAAGGGACAGGGAAGAAGGCGAAGGGCTACACCTTC. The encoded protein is CASSVEGTGKKAKGYTF.

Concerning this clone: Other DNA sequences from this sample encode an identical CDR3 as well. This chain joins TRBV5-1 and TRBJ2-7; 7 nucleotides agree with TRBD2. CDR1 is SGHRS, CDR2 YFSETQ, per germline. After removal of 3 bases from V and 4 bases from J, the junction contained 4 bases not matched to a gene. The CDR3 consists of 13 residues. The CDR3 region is CASSSGGIYEQYF. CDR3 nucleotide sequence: TGCGCCAGCAGCTCGGGGGGAATATACGAGCAGTACTTC.